A selection of T cell receptor beta chains follows, all from one sample in a study of blood T cell repertoires in COVID-19. The data were produced by immunoSEQ multiplex PCR, yet TCRdb's version contains in-frame clones alone and is incomplete. The data hold about 270,000 clones, with around nine tenths observed a single time. Sequenced input: peripheral blood. These receptor sequences come from a woman in her sixties or seventies with COVID-19, enrolled during active disease. The CDR3 runs from the conserved cysteine through the conserved F or W. Each record gives: V gene, clone size, J gene, D gene, CDR3 DNA, CDR3 protein. A D gene is named only where the DNA matches it firmly. Clone sizes are given selectively: once, few, many, or a class where the clone is expanded.

V gene: TRBV10-3
clone size: .
J gene: TRBJ2-5
D gene: TRBD2
CDR3 DNA: TGTGCCATCAGTGAAAAACTAGCGGGTCCCTTAAGGGAGACCCAGTACTTC
CDR3 protein: CAISEKLAGPLRETQYF

V gene: TRBV6-6
clone size: once
J gene: TRBJ2-5
D gene: .
CDR3 DNA: TGTGCCAGCAGTTATGACTTGGGAGAGACCCAGTACTTC
CDR3 protein: CASSYDLGETQYF

V gene: TRBV12-3/TRBV12-4
clone size: .
J gene: TRBJ1-1
D gene: .
CDR3 DNA: TGTGCCAGCAGTCAAGGGAGCACTGAAGCTTTCTTT
CDR3 protein: CASSQGSTEAFF

V gene: TRBV19
clone size: .
J gene: TRBJ2-7
D gene: .
CDR3 DNA: TGTGCCAGTAGTAGCGGGGGCCGAGAGCAGTACTTC
CDR3 protein: CASSSGGREQYF

V gene: TRBV6-5
clone size: .
J gene: TRBJ1-2
D gene: .
CDR3 DNA: TGTGCCAGCAGTTACGGGGTATGGGGGACACTATATGGCTACACCTTC
CDR3 protein: CASSYGVWGTLYGYTF

V gene: TRBV28
clone size: .
J gene: TRBJ1-2
D gene: .
CDR3 DNA: TGTGCCAGCGCGGGGGGGTTTTTC
CDR3 protein: CASAGGFF

V gene: TRBV7-8
clone size: .
J gene: TRBJ2-1
D gene: .
CDR3 DNA: TGTGCCAGCAGCTTAGCTCAGGGGAGGTTCTTC
CDR3 protein: CASSLAQGRFF

V gene: TRBV5-1
clone size: .
J gene: TRBJ2-7
D gene: .
CDR3 DNA: TGCGCCAGCAGCTTGGCGGCAGGGCAATACGAGCAGTACTTC
CDR3 protein: CASSLAAGQYEQYF

V gene: TRBV7-8
clone size: .
J gene: TRBJ1-1
D gene: .
CDR3 DNA: TGTGCCAGCAGCTTAGTGAGGCAGGGCAGGGCTGAAGCTTTCTTT
CDR3 protein: CASSLVRQGRAEAFF

V gene: TRBV4-3
clone size: .
J gene: TRBJ1-2
D gene: TRBD1
CDR3 DNA: TGCGCCAGCAGCCAAGAATACGTTAGGGGTACAAGGACAGGGGCATCTTATGGCTACACCTTC
CDR3 protein: CASSQEYVRGTRTGASYGYTF

V gene: TRBV7-2
clone size: .
J gene: TRBJ2-6
D gene: .
CDR3 DNA: TGTGCCAGCACCCCAAGGCAGGGTAGCTCTGGGGCCAACGTCCTGACTTTC
CDR3 protein: CASTPRQGSSGANVLTF

V gene: TRBV4-1
clone size: .
J gene: TRBJ2-5
D gene: .
CDR3 DNA: TGCGCCAGCAGCCAAAGTGGGGGGGCCGTAATGGAGACCCAGTACTTC
CDR3 protein: CASSQSGGAVMETQYF

V gene: TRBV12-3/TRBV12-4
clone size: .
J gene: TRBJ2-7
D gene: .
CDR3 DNA: TGTGCCAGCAAAACAGGGAGCTCCTACGAGCAGTACTTC
CDR3 protein: CASKTGSSYEQYF

V gene: TRBV18
clone size: .
J gene: TRBJ1-1
D gene: .
CDR3 DNA: TGTGCCAGCTCATCGACAGAGAACACTGAAGCTTTCTTT
CDR3 protein: CASSSTENTEAFF

V gene: TRBV2
clone size: .
J gene: TRBJ1-4
D gene: .
CDR3 DNA: TGTGCCAGCAGTCAGGGGAATCCCCTTTGGGAACTGTTTTTT
CDR3 protein: CASSQGNPLWELFF

V gene: TRBV9
clone size: once
J gene: TRBJ2-1
D gene: .
CDR3 DNA: TGTGCCAGCAGCGTAGGTGAGCCCTACAATGAGCAGTTCTTC
CDR3 protein: CASSVGEPYNEQFF

V gene: TRBV12-3/TRBV12-4
clone size: .
J gene: TRBJ1-6
D gene: TRBD1
CDR3 DNA: TGTGCCAGCAGTTTCCAGGACAGGCCCCTCCACTTT
CDR3 protein: CASSFQDRPLHF

V gene: TRBV19
clone size: .
J gene: TRBJ1-1
D gene: .
CDR3 DNA: TGTGCCAGTAGTGTCAACAGGGAAGGTGAAGCTTTCTTT
CDR3 protein: CASSVNREGEAFF

V gene: TRBV20-1
clone size: .
J gene: TRBJ1-2
D gene: .
CDR3 DNA: TGCAGTACTTCTGGGGCTGGGGGCTACACCTTC
CDR3 protein: CSTSGAGGYTF

V gene: TRBV18
clone size: many
J gene: TRBJ1-3
D gene: TRBD1
CDR3 DNA: TGTGCCAGCTCACCGACAGGGGAAGGAAACACCATATATTTT
CDR3 protein: CASSPTGEGNTIYF

V gene: TRBV5-1
clone size: .
J gene: TRBJ1-1
D gene: .
CDR3 DNA: TGCGCCAGCAGCTTGGATGTGGGCCTGAACACTGAAGCTTTCTTT
CDR3 protein: CASSLDVGLNTEAFF

V gene: TRBV27
clone size: .
J gene: TRBJ1-5
D gene: TRBD1
CDR3 DNA: TGTGCCAGCAGTGCGATACAGGGGTGGAGCAATCAGCCCCAGCATTTT
CDR3 protein: CASSAIQGWSNQPQHF

V gene: TRBV18
clone size: .
J gene: TRBJ2-2
D gene: TRBD2
CDR3 DNA: TGTGCCAGCTCTCGCGAACAAGGGACTAGCAGCGGGGAGCTGTTTTTT
CDR3 protein: CASSREQGTSSGELFF

V gene: TRBV5-1
clone size: .
J gene: TRBJ1-5
D gene: .
CDR3 DNA: TGCGCCAGCAGCTTGGACGGTCAGCCCCAGCATTTT
CDR3 protein: CASSLDGQPQHF

V gene: TRBV5-1
clone size: once
J gene: TRBJ1-1
D gene: TRBD1
CDR3 DNA: TGCGCCAGCAGCTTACAGGGGGGTCGTACTGAAGCTTTCTTT
CDR3 protein: CASSLQGGRTEAFF

V gene: TRBV5-1
clone size: .
J gene: TRBJ2-3
D gene: TRBD1
CDR3 DNA: TGCGCCAGCAGCTTAACAGGGGTTGCAGATACGCAGTATTTT
CDR3 protein: CASSLTGVADTQYF

V gene: TRBV7-9
clone size: .
J gene: TRBJ2-7
D gene: TRBD1
CDR3 DNA: TGTGCCAGCAGCTTGGGACAGGGCAGGGTCGAGCAGTACTTC
CDR3 protein: CASSLGQGRVEQYF

V gene: TRBV24-1
clone size: .
J gene: TRBJ2-2
D gene: .
CDR3 DNA: TGTGCCACCAGTGATTTTAGAAAGGGGACCGGGGAGCTGTTTTTT
CDR3 protein: CATSDFRKGTGELFF

V gene: TRBV2
clone size: .
J gene: TRBJ1-6
D gene: .
CDR3 DNA: TGTGCCAGCAGTTCGGACAGCTATAATTCACCCCTCCACTTT
CDR3 protein: CASSSDSYNSPLHF

V gene: TRBV2
clone size: .
J gene: TRBJ1-5
D gene: .
CDR3 DNA: TGTGCCAGCAGTTCTCAGGGTTCAGGCGGGAGTCAGCCCCAGCATTTT
CDR3 protein: CASSSQGSGGSQPQHF

V gene: TRBV4-3
clone size: .
J gene: TRBJ1-5
D gene: TRBD1
CDR3 DNA: TGCGCCAGCAGCCAGGGACAGTTGGATCAGCCCCAGCATTTT
CDR3 protein: CASSQGQLDQPQHF

V gene: TRBV6-5
clone size: .
J gene: TRBJ1-1
D gene: .
CDR3 DNA: TGTGCCAGCAGTTACTCGGGCACGGCGGGAACTGAAGCTTTCTTT
CDR3 protein: CASSYSGTAGTEAFF

V gene: TRBV18
clone size: .
J gene: TRBJ2-4
D gene: TRBD2
CDR3 DNA: TGTGCCAGCTCGCTAGACCTGGCTAGCGGGACGAAAAACATTCAGTACTTC
CDR3 protein: CASSLDLASGTKNIQYF

V gene: TRBV5-1
clone size: .
J gene: TRBJ2-7
D gene: .
CDR3 DNA: TGCGCCAGCAGCTTGGACCTTGGTCGGGGCGAGCAGTACTTC
CDR3 protein: CASSLDLGRGEQYF

V gene: TRBV4-1
clone size: once
J gene: TRBJ1-2
D gene: TRBD1
CDR3 DNA: TGCGCCAGCAGCCACGGACAGGGGGTAAGGTATGGCTACACCTTC
CDR3 protein: CASSHGQGVRYGYTF

V gene: TRBV28
clone size: .
J gene: TRBJ1-5
D gene: TRBD1
CDR3 DNA: TGTGCCAGCAGTTCACAACGACAGGGGAATCAGCCCCAGCATTTT
CDR3 protein: CASSSQRQGNQPQHF

V gene: TRBV7-9
clone size: .
J gene: TRBJ1-2
D gene: .
CDR3 DNA: TGTGCCAGCAGCTTAGTCCAGGGTTGGGACTATGGCTACACCTTC
CDR3 protein: CASSLVQGWDYGYTF

V gene: TRBV5-6
clone size: .
J gene: TRBJ1-5
D gene: TRBD1
CDR3 DNA: TGTGCCAGCAGCTTGGGGACACAGGGGCCTCAGCCCCAGCATTTT
CDR3 protein: CASSLGTQGPQPQHF

V gene: TRBV7-9
clone size: .
J gene: TRBJ2-7
D gene: .
CDR3 DNA: TGTGCCAGCAGTCCAAAATGGGCCAACGAGCAGTACTTC
CDR3 protein: CASSPKWANEQYF

V gene: TRBV7-9
clone size: .
J gene: TRBJ1-6
D gene: .
CDR3 DNA: TGTGCCAGCAGCTTAGGACAGACCCTCTCCCTCCACTTT
CDR3 protein: CASSLGQTLSLHF

V gene: TRBV7-3
clone size: .
J gene: TRBJ2-3
D gene: TRBD1
CDR3 DNA: TGTGCCAGCAGCTACGGACAGGGGACAGATACGCAGTATTTT
CDR3 protein: CASSYGQGTDTQYF

V gene: TRBV7-2
clone size: .
J gene: TRBJ2-1
D gene: .
CDR3 DNA: TGTGCCAGCGGGGCCAGATACAATGAGCAGTTCTTC
CDR3 protein: CASGARYNEQFF

V gene: TRBV12-3/TRBV12-4
clone size: .
J gene: TRBJ1-1
D gene: .
CDR3 DNA: TGTGCCAGCAGTTTGAGGTACGACACTGAAGCTTTCTTT
CDR3 protein: CASSLRYDTEAFF

V gene: TRBV3-1/TRBV3-2
clone size: .
J gene: TRBJ1-5
D gene: .
CDR3 DNA: TGTGCCAGCAGCCAGGGGAGTTTGGGGAATCAGCCCCAGCATTTT
CDR3 protein: CASSQGSLGNQPQHF

V gene: TRBV6-5
clone size: .
J gene: TRBJ1-6
D gene: .
CDR3 DNA: TGTGCCAGCAGTTACCGGGAGAGGGTGCCAAATTCACCCCTCCACTTT
CDR3 protein: CASSYRERVPNSPLHF

V gene: TRBV7-2
clone size: .
J gene: TRBJ1-2
D gene: TRBD1
CDR3 DNA: TGTGCCAGCAGCCAAAAGACAGGGGGCTACACCTTC
CDR3 protein: CASSQKTGGYTF